The source of this TCR beta chain is a study of blood T cell repertoires in COVID-19. Authors' data handling: From reference gene primer amplification, estimates of nucleated cell counts were derived. Only in-frame clones appear in the TCRdb table, and some are missing; sequencing was by immunoSEQ multiplex PCR. V, J and clone size were drawn from that table, and D and trimming were deduced from the DNA. The sample comprises 65,000 to 90,000 clones, more than 70% of which are singletons, and about 8.5% rests with the top ten. Trimming shortened V by 6 bases and J by 4 bases, and 12 bases separated the two germline ends. The CDR3 spans 13 residues. The germline gives CDR1 MNHEY, CDR2 SMNVEV (reference sequence).

The gene calls are TRBV27 and TRBJ1-2; perhaps TRBD1 as D (6 bases). Sequencing was performed on peripheral blood. This TCR came from a man between 45 and 60 years old with active COVID-19. The CDR3 nucleotides read TGTGCCAGCAGCTTACAGGGTCCCTATGGCTACACCTTC. Translating gives CASSLQGPYGYTF.